This T cell receptor (beta chain) was captured by sequencing in a study of control samples from healthy donors and cancer patients. Assay used: immunoSEQ multiplex PCR; TCRdb lists only in-frame clones, some missing. The data contain 50,000 to 75,000 clones, around 91% of them singletons. The CDR3 is made up of 16 amino acids. The germline V gene has CDR1 SGHTA and CDR2 FQGTGA. Trimming at V came to 5 bases and at J to 2 bases, leaving 8 bases not matched to a gene. This TCR derives from a man in his 60s with colorectal cancer. Sequencing used PBMCs. This chain links TRBV7-3 with TRBJ2-1; TRBD2 matches 8 bases. The CDR3 bases are TGTGCCAGCAGCCCAAGGGAGCGGGGGCCCTACAATGAGCAGTTCTTC. Its protein is CASSPRERGPYNEQFF.